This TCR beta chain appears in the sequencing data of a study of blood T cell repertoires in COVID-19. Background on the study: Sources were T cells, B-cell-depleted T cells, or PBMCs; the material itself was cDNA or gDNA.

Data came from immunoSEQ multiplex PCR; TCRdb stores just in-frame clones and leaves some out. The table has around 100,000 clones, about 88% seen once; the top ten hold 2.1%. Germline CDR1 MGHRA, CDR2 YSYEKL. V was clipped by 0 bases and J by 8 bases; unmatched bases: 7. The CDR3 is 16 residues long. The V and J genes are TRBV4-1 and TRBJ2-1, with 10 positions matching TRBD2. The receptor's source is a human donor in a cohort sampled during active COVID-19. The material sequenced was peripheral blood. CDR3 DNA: TGCGCCAGCAGCCAAGATTCCAGCGGGAGGGCGGATGAGCAGTTCTTC. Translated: CASSQDSSGRADEQFF.